This T cell receptor beta chain was captured in a study of T-cell reconstitution after alpha-beta-depleted transplantation in children. The table lists this clonotype with a few counts. Unique molecular identifiers were used in preparing the TCRbeta library. MiXCR, run by TCRdb on the PCR reads, gives a single entry per CDR3 protein. The table includes 360,000 or so distinct CDR3 sequences, roughly 21% detected once. Germline CDR1 and CDR2: KGHDR and SFDVKD. Unmatched junction bases numbered 5, after V lost 4 bases and J lost 1 base. The CDR3 spans 15 residues. V gene TRBV24-1 combines with J gene TRBJ2-5, with TRBD1 matching 7 bases. The sequencing here drew on PBMCs from the stem cell graft donor, taken from the stem cell graft. The source is a human donor who donated a stem cell graft to a child with acute myeloid leukemia. CDR3 in amino acids: CATSDQGQAQETQYF. In nucleotides, the CDR3 is TGTGCCACCAGTGACCAAGGACAGGCCCAAGAGACCCAGTACTTC.